Listed here are 7 T cell receptor beta chains from one sample, sequenced in a study of persistence of HIV-infected CD4 T cells. This was the immunoSEQ version 4 assay in survey mode. The protocol was immunoSEQ multiplex PCR, while the TCRdb copy is restricted to in-frame clones and leaves out a portion. Of approximately 35,000 clones listed, roughly 80% were seen once; the top ten hold about 0.86%. These receptors' antigens are unknown. Cells were stimulated with CMV-infected fibroblast lysates at about 10 ug/mL. CD40L-negative CD69-negative CD45RO-high memory CD4+ T cells were sorted as populations depleted of antigen-responding cells. The source material was CD4+ T cells sorted from PBMCs after approximately 19-hour stimulation, sampled from a patient who received antiretroviral therapy. These receptors originate from an adult man with HIV who was CMV-seropositive.

This clone was seen a few times. The chain has TRBV7-2 and TRBJ2-3, with D tentatively TRBD1 (6 bases). V lost 1 base, J lost 6 bases, and 11 bases lay in between. The germline CDR1 and CDR2 sequences are SGHTA and FQGNSA. CDR3 size: 14 residues. The CDR3: CASSLGFDRDTQYF. The CDR3 coding sequence is TGTGCCAGCAGCTTAGGGTTTGACAGGGATACGCAGTATTTT.

This clone came up a few times. The chain has TRBV3-1 (or the pseudogene TRBV3-2) and TRBJ2-7; TRBD2 is a possible D gene (7 bases). V was clipped by 0 bases and J by 0 bases, with 24 bases between them. Germline CDR1 is LGHDT and CDR2 is YNNKEL (reference sequence). The CDR3 covers 20 residues. CDR3 amino acids: CASSQESTYRAGASSYEQYF. The CDR3 DNA follows: TGTGCCAGCAGCCAAGAATCTACCTACCGGGCGGGGGCCAGCTCCTACGAGCAGTACTTC.

The gene calls are TRBV28 and TRBJ2-3, with 12 bases aligning to TRBD2. From germline, CDR1 is MDHEN and CDR2 SYDVKM. This CDR3 region has 17 residues. The V and J ends lost 5 bases and 5 bases, in that order; junction bases with no gene match: 11. The CDR3 sequence: CASSPRRTSGEGDTQYF. The CDR3 nucleotides are TGTGCCAGCAGTCCCCGCAGGACTAGCGGGGAGGGAGATACGCAGTATTTT.

This rearrangement joins TRBV4-3 to TRBJ1-4; 7 bases map to TRBD1. The CDR3 runs to 16 residues. V lost 4 bases, J lost 6 bases, and 11 bases stayed unmatched. CDR1 is LGHNA and CDR2 is YSLEER in the germline V gene. The CDR3 sequence: CASSPEGQGTDEKLFF. The CDR3 DNA follows: TGCGCCAGCAGCCCGGAGGGGCAGGGGACAGATGAAAAACTGTTTTTT.

The gene calls are TRBV18 and TRBJ2-5; 12 nucleotides line up with TRBD2. CDR1 and CDR2 from the germline V gene are KGHSH and LQKENI. CDR3 length: 15 residues. V shed 6 bases, J shed 6 bases, and the junction held 8 bases outside the gene matches. This chain's CDR3 is CASSPTSGGGKTQYF. CDR3 nucleotides: TGTGCCAGCTCCCCGACTAGCGGGGGTGGGAAGACCCAGTACTTC.

The chain is built from TRBV6-5 and TRBJ2-3, with D perhaps TRBD1 (6 bases). The germline V gene has CDR1 MNHEY and CDR2 SVGAGI. This CDR3 is 13 amino acids long. V lost 7 bases and J 0 bases, leaving 8 bases between the germline ends. The CDR3 spells CASIGGSTDTQYF. CDR3 coding DNA: TGTGCCAGCATAGGGGGTAGCACAGATACGCAGTATTTT.

The chain employs TRBV24-1 and TRBJ2-7; D unresolved. CDR1 KGHDR and CDR2 SFDVKD come from the germline V gene. V lost 3 bases to trimming and J lost 1 base, with 9 bases between them. The CDR3 has 14 amino acids. CDR3 amino acids: CATSDTGLSYEQYF. Written as DNA, the CDR3 is TGTGCCACCAGTGATACGGGCCTGTCCTACGAGCAGTACTTC.